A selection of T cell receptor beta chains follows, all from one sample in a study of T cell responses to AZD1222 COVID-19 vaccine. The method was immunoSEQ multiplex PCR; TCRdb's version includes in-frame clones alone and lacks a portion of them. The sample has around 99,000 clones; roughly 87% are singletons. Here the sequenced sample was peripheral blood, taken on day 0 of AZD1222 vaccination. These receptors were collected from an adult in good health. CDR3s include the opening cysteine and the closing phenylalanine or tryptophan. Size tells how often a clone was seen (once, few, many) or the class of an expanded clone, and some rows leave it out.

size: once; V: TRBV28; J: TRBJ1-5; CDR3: CASSTRQGRDQPQHF
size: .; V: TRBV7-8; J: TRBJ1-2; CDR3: CASSQTGGGYTF
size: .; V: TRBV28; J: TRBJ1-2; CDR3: CAVWGSGVLDYTF
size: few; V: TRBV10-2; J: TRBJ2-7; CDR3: CASSEIRGGEQYF
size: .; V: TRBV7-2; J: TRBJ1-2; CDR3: CASSLTQKGYGYTF
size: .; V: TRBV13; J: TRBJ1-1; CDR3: CASSLGGGEAFF
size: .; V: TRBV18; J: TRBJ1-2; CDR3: CASSPVRSGGGYTF
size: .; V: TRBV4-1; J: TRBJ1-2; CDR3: CASSQERGARGYTF
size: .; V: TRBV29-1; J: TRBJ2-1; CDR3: CSVEAGDRSSYNEQFF
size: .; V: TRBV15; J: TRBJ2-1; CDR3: CATSREGPGTASYNEQFF
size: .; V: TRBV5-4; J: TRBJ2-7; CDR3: CASSLAGAGTYEQYF
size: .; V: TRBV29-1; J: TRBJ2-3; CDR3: CSVDWPPGSTDTQYF
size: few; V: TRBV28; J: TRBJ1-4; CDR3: CASSSSDRINEKLFF
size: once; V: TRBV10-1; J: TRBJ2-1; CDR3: CASSGATGMHEQFF
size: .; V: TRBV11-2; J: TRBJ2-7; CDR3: CASSLGGANEQYF
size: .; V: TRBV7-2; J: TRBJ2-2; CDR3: CASSFTGGVSTGELFF
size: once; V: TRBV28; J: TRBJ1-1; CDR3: CASNGDPPNTEAFF
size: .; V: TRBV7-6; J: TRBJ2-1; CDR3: CASSGGTGPYNEQFF
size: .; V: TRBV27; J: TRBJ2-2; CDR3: CASSLSIKLGARTGELFF
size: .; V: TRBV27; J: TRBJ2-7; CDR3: CASSDNSYEQYF
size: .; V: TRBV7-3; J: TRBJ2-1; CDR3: CASSSTHRPTSYNEQFF
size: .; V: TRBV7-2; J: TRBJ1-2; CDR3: CASSLVPGRANYGYTF
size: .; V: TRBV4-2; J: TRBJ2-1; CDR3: CASSPSTSGSENEQFF
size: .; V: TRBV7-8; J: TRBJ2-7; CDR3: CASSFSVGFYEQYF
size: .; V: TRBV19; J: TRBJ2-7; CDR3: CASSIGAGTYEQYF
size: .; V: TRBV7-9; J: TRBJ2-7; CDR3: CASSPSSDRGREQYF
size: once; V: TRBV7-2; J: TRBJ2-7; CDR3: CASSLTTGGLEQYF
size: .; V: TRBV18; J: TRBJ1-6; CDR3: CASSTRRLENSPLHF
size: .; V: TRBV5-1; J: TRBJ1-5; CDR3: CASSLQGSSNQPQHF
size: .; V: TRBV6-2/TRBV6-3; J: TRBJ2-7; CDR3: CASSYRGDEQYF
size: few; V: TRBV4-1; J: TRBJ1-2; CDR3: CASSQGQGTFNGYTF
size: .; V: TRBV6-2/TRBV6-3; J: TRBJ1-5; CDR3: CASSYPGRAQPQHF
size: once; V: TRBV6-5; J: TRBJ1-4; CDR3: CASSRTGINEKLFF
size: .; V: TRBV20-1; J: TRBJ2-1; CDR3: CSASSADEQFF
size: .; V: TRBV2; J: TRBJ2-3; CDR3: CASRRPSGNTDTQYF
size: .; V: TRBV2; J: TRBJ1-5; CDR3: CATNRDRNQPQHF
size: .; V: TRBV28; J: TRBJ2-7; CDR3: CASSLAGLGYEQYF
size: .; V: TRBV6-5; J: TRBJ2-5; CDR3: CASSYRLSGETQYF
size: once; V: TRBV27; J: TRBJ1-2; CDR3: CASSPWTGGAHGYTF
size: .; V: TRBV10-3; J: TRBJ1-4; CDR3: CAIRGQGTNEKLFF